These 3 T cell receptor beta chains share one sample of origin, sequenced in a study of T cells after yellow fever vaccination. TCRdb itself ran the 5' RACE reads through MiXCR, one entry per CDR3 protein. The sample carries roughly 400,000 distinct CDR3 sequences, 18% recorded once. The sequences come from PBMCs, collected before the yellow fever booster vaccination. These receptors were obtained from a young man who received the YFV17D yellow fever vaccine.

J is TRBJ2-3 and V is TRBV11-2; 9 positions agree with TRBD2. Germline V lookup: CDR1 SGHAT, CDR2 FQNNGV. This CDR3 spans 18 amino acids. V lost 5 bases to trimming and J lost 3 bases; unmatched junction nucleotides: 15. As DNA, the CDR3 is TGTGCCAGCAGCCCACTCATCATAGCGGGGGCCTCGACAGATACGCAGTATTTT. Translating it yields CASSPLIIAGASTDTQYF.

This chain links TRBV19 with TRBJ2-4; 8 bases are shared with TRBD2. CDR3 length equals 15 residues. V was clipped by 5 bases and J by 3 bases; unmatched bases: 6. CDR1 is LNHDA, CDR2 SQIVND, per germline (reference sequence). The chain's CDR3 is CASSPRGGVKNIQYF. CDR3 bases: TGTGCCAGTAGTCCCCGGGGGGGGGTCAAAAACATTCAGTACTTC.

This clonotype was recorded a few times. This rearrangement joins TRBV29-1 to TRBJ2-5, with 15 bases lining up with TRBD2. J was trimmed by 2 bases and V by 6 bases; bases with no gene match: 1. This CDR3 has 14 amino acids. Per germline, CDR1 SQVTM and CDR2 ANQGSEA. The CDR3 is CSVGLAGGQETQYF. The DNA for the CDR3 is TGCAGCGTAGGACTAGCGGGGGGGCAAGAGACCCAGTACTTC. Drawing the rest from reference TRBV29-1 and TRBJ2-5, the complete variable domain is SAVISQKPSRDICQRGTSLTIQCQVDSQVTMMFWYRQQPGQSLTLIATANQGSEATYESGFVIDKFPISRPNLTFSTLTVSNMSPEDSSIYLCSVGLAGGQETQYFGPGTRLLVL.